This TCR beta chain appears in the sequencing data of a study of vaccination and CD4 T cells after COVID-19. At the level of the study: Blood was drawn a median roughly 68 days post second dose, range 14 to 241. Overlapping peptides of the spike proteins of SARS-CoV-2, HCoV-NL63, HCoV-OC43 and HCoV-229E were used for cell stimulation.

Treatment described: roughly ten-day PBMC culture with coronavirus spike peptide pools or control peptides (ViraFEST assay). Expanded clonotypes were found by TCR sequencing after peptide-pool stimulation (ViraFEST). There are 14 residues in the CDR3. Germline V lookup: CDR1 MNHNS, CDR2 SASEGT. V lost 0 bases to trimming and J lost 8 bases, with 13 bases between them. About this clonotype itself: Its cognate antigen is unknown.

The Oncomine TCR Beta short-read assay was applied to DNA of cultured CD4+ T cells. TCRdb reanalysed the PCR reads using MiXCR and keeps one entry per CDR3 protein. The sample shows around 20,000 distinct CDR3 sequences, approximately 50% of them seen only once. The rearrangement joins TRBV6-1 to TRBJ1-2; no firm D call. Specimen: CD4+ T cells from blood, cultured in vitro. This receptor was taken from a human donor who had recovered from COVID-19. The DNA for the CDR3 is TGTGCCAGCAGTGAAGCAGAGTCCCCTAAAGGCTACACCTTC. Its protein product is CASSEAESPKGYTF.